This TCR beta chain originates from a study of T cells in Graves' hyperthyroidism and ophthalmopathy. Authors of the study amplified TCR beta CDR3 regions from RNA transcripts. The HTBI primer set drove a first-round RT-PCR of the TCR CDR3. TCRdb re-called the multiplex PCR reads through MiXCR, storing one row per CDR3 protein. This table has 500,000 to 750,000 distinct CDR3 sequences, 12% to 15% appearing once. The table lists this clonotype with many counts. Sequencing used blood. This clonotype originated in a woman aged 18-29 years with Graves' ophthalmopathy.

The CDR3 coding sequence is TGCAGTGCTAGGTGGACTACCTCCTACAATGAGCAGTTCTTC. Translation gives CSARWTTSYNEQFF. The V call is TRBV20-1, the J call TRBJ2-1; D perhaps matches TRBD2 (6 bases). CDR3 size: 14 residues. Germline-derived CDR1 and CDR2 are DFQATT and SNEGSKA (reference sequence). V lost 3 bases and J lost 0, with 9 bases in between.